Listed below are T cell receptor beta chains from one sample, sequenced in a study of immune characterization of retroperitoneal liposarcoma. TCRdb recomputed calls from the PCR reads with MiXCR, one row per CDR3 protein. The data contain around 13,000 distinct CDR3 sequences, roughly 47% of them singletons. Sequenced: tumor tissue. The origin of the receptors is a female donor with retroperitoneal liposarcoma. Each CDR3 is given with its conserved first and last residue. Each record gives: clone size, V gene, D gene, J gene, CDR3 DNA, CDR3 protein. D genes are given only for firm matches. Size tells how often a clone was seen (once, few, many) or the class of an expanded clone, and some rows leave it out.

size: once; V: TRBV10-1; D: TRBD2; J: TRBJ2-3; DNA: TGCGCCAGTAGAGCGGGGGCTAGCACAGATACGCAGTATTTT; CDR3: CASRAGASTDTQYF
size: medium-sized; V: TRBV7-6; D: TRBD1; J: TRBJ2-1; DNA: TGTGCCAGCAGCTTAGGGACAGGGGTTGAGCAGTTCTTC; CDR3: CASSLGTGVEQFF
size: NA; V: TRBV28; D: NA; J: TRBJ2-5; DNA: TGTGCCAGCAGTCCCAGCCCGGTAACCCAGTACTTC; CDR3: CASSPSPVTQYF
size: NA; V: TRBV6-1; D: NA; J: TRBJ2-7; DNA: TGTGCCAGCAGGGACGCCTTCAATGAGCAGTACTTC; CDR3: CASRDAFNEQYF
size: NA; V: TRBV6-1; D: TRBD1; J: TRBJ2-5; DNA: TGTGCCAGCAGTCTCAGACAGGGGCCGGAGACCCAGTACTTC; CDR3: CASSLRQGPETQYF
size: NA; V: TRBV6-5; D: TRBD1; J: TRBJ2-7; DNA: TGTGCCAGCAGCACCGACAGGGGAGCCTACGAGCAGTACTTC; CDR3: CASSTDRGAYEQYF
size: NA; V: TRBV6-1; D: TRBD1; J: TRBJ2-6; DNA: TGTGCCAGCAGAGCGGACAGGGGAGGTTCTGGGGCCAACGTCCTGACTTTC; CDR3: CASRADRGGSGANVLTF
size: medium-sized; V: TRBV6-1; D: NA; J: TRBJ2-7; DNA: TGTGCCAGCAGTAGCGGGACAGCAGCCTACGAGCAGTACTTC; CDR3: CASSSGTAAYEQYF
size: medium-sized; V: TRBV7-2; D: NA; J: TRBJ2-3; DNA: TGTGCCAGCAGCCACCTGGGAGAGAGGGGGGATACGCAGTATTTT; CDR3: CASSHLGERGDTQYF
size: medium-sized; V: TRBV6-1; D: NA; J: TRBJ2-3; DNA: TGTGCCAGCAGTGAAGCAGGGACAAGCACAGATACGCAGTATTTT; CDR3: CASSEAGTSTDTQYF
size: NA; V: TRBV27; D: NA; J: TRBJ2-5; DNA: TGTGCCAGCAGTCCCCACATCCGAGGGGAGCAGTACTTC; CDR3: CASSPHIRGEQYF
size: medium-sized; V: TRBV7-2; D: NA; J: TRBJ2-5; DNA: TGTGCCAGCACCACTTCGCGGGACTCCCAAGAGACCCAGTACTTC; CDR3: CASTTSRDSQETQYF
size: NA; V: TRBV12-3/TRBV12-4; D: NA; J: TRBJ1-1; DNA: TGTGCCAGCAGTCACCCCACCCTAACCGACAGCTCAAGCGGGAACACTGAAGCTTTCTTT; CDR3: CASSHPTLTDSSSGNTEAFF
size: once; V: TRBV4-3; D: NA; J: TRBJ2-5; DNA: TGCGCCAGCAGCTCATGGGACTTGCAAGAGACCCAGTACTTC; CDR3: CASSSWDLQETQYF
size: few; V: TRBV6-6; D: TRBD2; J: TRBJ2-1; DNA: TGTGCCAGCAGTTACGATTCTAGCGGGGGGGCCGGTGAGCAGTTCTTC; CDR3: CASSYDSSGGAGEQFF
size: medium-sized; V: TRBV6-1; D: NA; J: TRBJ2-7; DNA: TGTGCCAGCAGTTACGAAGGGAGAGGGTACAATGAGCAGTACTTC; CDR3: CASSYEGRGYNEQYF
size: NA; V: TRBV6-1; D: NA; J: TRBJ1-2; DNA: TGTGCCAGCAGTGAAGGGGACGACACCTTC; CDR3: CASSEGDDTF
size: NA; V: TRBV7-2; D: NA; J: TRBJ2-1; DNA: TGTGCCAGCAGCTTTTTTGACAATGAGCAGTTCTTC; CDR3: CASSFFDNEQFF
size: few; V: TRBV6-6; D: NA; J: TRBJ2-7; DNA: TGTGCCAGCAGTTACAGTCGGGGGGCGCCCGAGCAGTACTTC; CDR3: CASSYSRGAPEQYF
size: few; V: TRBV6-1; D: NA; J: TRBJ1-5; DNA: TGTGCCAGCAGCTGGGGGGGCCCCAATCAGCCCCAGCATTTT; CDR3: CASSWGGPNQPQHF
size: many; V: TRBV7-2; D: NA; J: TRBJ2-7; DNA: TGTGCCAGCAGCCCCTGGACCATTTCCTACGAGCAGTACTTC; CDR3: CASSPWTISYEQYF
size: NA; V: TRBV6-8; D: TRBD1; J: TRBJ2-3; DNA: TGTGCCAGCAGTTACGGGACAGGGGGCGTTTTTTTGGATACGCAGTATTTT; CDR3: CASSYGTGGVFLDTQYF
size: few; V: TRBV7-8; D: NA; J: TRBJ2-1; DNA: TGTGCCAGCAGCTTGAAGAATCGAAGGGCCTACAATGAGCAGTTCTTC; CDR3: CASSLKNRRAYNEQFF
size: few; V: TRBV6-1; D: TRBD2; J: TRBJ2-7; DNA: TGTGCCAGCAGTGAAGTGGGGGGGGTCTACGAGCAGTACTTC; CDR3: CASSEVGGVYEQYF
size: NA; V: TRBV6-1; D: NA; J: TRBJ2-3; DNA: TGTGCCAGCAGACGGGAAGGGGCTAGGCAAGATACGCAGTATTTT; CDR3: CASRREGARQDTQYF
size: medium-sized; V: TRBV6-6; D: NA; J: TRBJ2-5; DNA: TGTGCCAGCAGTTACTCCGAGGGGTCTGCGGAGCAGTACTTC; CDR3: CASSYSEGSAEQYF
size: few; V: TRBV7-8; D: NA; J: TRBJ2-7; DNA: TGTGCCAGCAGCTCATCCCGGGGCGAGCAGTACTTC; CDR3: CASSSSRGEQYF
size: medium-sized; V: TRBV6-5; D: NA; J: TRBJ2-2; DNA: TGTGCCAGCAGTTACTTGGGGGAGCTGTTTTTT; CDR3: CASSYLGELFF
size: NA; V: TRBV6-4; D: TRBD2; J: TRBJ2-1; DNA: TGTGCCAGCAGTGCTAGCGGGAGCTCCTACAATGAGCAGTTCTTC; CDR3: CASSASGSSYNEQFF
size: once; V: TRBV10-3; D: NA; J: TRBJ1-1; DNA: TGTGCCACCTTACCGGGACTCGGAGGTATCACTGAAGCTTTCTTT; CDR3: CATLPGLGGITEAFF
size: few; V: TRBV6-8; D: NA; J: TRBJ2-7; DNA: TGTGCCACACGGGAACAGGGGAGGTCCTACGAGCAGTACTTC; CDR3: CATREQGRSYEQYF
size: NA; V: TRBV6-5; D: TRBD1; J: TRBJ2-5; DNA: TGTGCCACCGAGGACAGGGGGCATGAGCAGTACTTC; CDR3: CATEDRGHEQYF
size: NA; V: TRBV6-1; D: NA; J: TRBJ2-1; DNA: TGTGCCAGCAGTTTAGAGGACGGTTACTACAATGAGCAGTTCTTC; CDR3: CASSLEDGYYNEQFF
size: many; V: TRBV6-1; D: TRBD1; J: TRBJ1-2; DNA: TGTGCCAGCAGTCCCTCGACAGGGGGCTATGGCTACACCTTC; CDR3: CASSPSTGGYGYTF
size: NA; V: TRBV27; D: NA; J: TRBJ2-1; DNA: TGTGCCAGCAGTTTATCCTTCCCGACGGTGGGGGAGCAGTTCTTC; CDR3: CASSLSFPTVGEQFF
size: NA; V: TRBV6-1; D: NA; J: TRBJ2-4; DNA: TGTGCCAGCAATCAAGACCTAGCCAAAAAAATTCAGTACTTC; CDR3: CASNQDLAKKIQYF
size: NA; V: TRBV12-5; D: NA; J: TRBJ2-5; DNA: TGTGCTAGTGGTTTGGGAACAGCTCAAGAGACCCAGTACTTC; CDR3: CASGLGTAQETQYF
size: NA; V: TRBV12-3/TRBV12-4; D: TRBD1; J: TRBJ2-5; DNA: TGTGCCAGCAGTTTTTACAGGGGCCAAGAGACCCAGTACTTC; CDR3: CASSFYRGQETQYF
size: NA; V: TRBV27; D: TRBD2; J: TRBJ2-1; DNA: TGTGCCAGCAGTTTCCCGGGGGGAAACGAGCAGTTCTTC; CDR3: CASSFPGGNEQFF
size: NA; V: TRBV25-1; D: NA; J: TRBJ2-4; DNA: TGTGCCAGCAGTAAGGGGGAGGGCTACAATGAGCAGTACTTC; CDR3: CASSKGEGYNEQYF
size: once; V: TRBV4-1; D: NA; J: TRBJ1-4; DNA: TGCGCCAGCAGCCAGAGCGGGGGTGGGGGTGAAAAGCTGTTTTTT; CDR3: CASSQSGGGGEKLFF
size: few; V: TRBV6-1; D: NA; J: TRBJ2-3; DNA: TGTGCCAGCAGTCACAGGGAAGGGCACACAGATACGCAGTATTTT; CDR3: CASSHREGHTDTQYF
size: NA; V: TRBV6-1; D: NA; J: TRBJ1-2; DNA: TGTGCCAGCGGTGCGCAGGGGTTAAGTGGCTACACCTTC; CDR3: CASGAQGLSGYTF
size: NA; V: TRBV12-5; D: NA; J: TRBJ2-3; DNA: TGTGCTAGTGGCCAGAACAGGGATACGCAGTATTTT; CDR3: CASGQNRDTQYF